In its sample, the clone carrying this T cell receptor beta chain was seen many times. The antigen remains undetermined. This record comes from a study of early T cells in non-severe SARS-CoV-2 infection. General study points: The matching step, a VDJdb search, favored anti-spike CD8 responses and missed private and CD4 specificities.

TCRdb used MiXCR to reprocess the 5' RACE reads, holding one entry per CDR3 protein. The top ten hold roughly 3.6% of the sample, which has approximately 75,000 distinct CDR3 sequences, roughly 4.6% seen once. The CDR3 totals 14 residues. CDR1 SGHTA and CDR2 FQGNSA come from the germline V gene. V was clipped by 5 bases and J by 4 bases, with 12 bases between them. This chain links TRBV7-2 with TRBJ2-1; D call uncertain. Here the sequenced sample was whole blood, taken at baseline. This TCR was recovered from an adult who was a healthcare worker with PCR-confirmed SARS-CoV-2 infection or an uninfected control (not recorded which). The donor label of this sample is uncertain. CDR3 sequence: CASSPQPTYNEQFF. In DNA form, the CDR3 reads TGTGCCAGCAGCCCACAACCTACATACAATGAGCAGTTCTTC.